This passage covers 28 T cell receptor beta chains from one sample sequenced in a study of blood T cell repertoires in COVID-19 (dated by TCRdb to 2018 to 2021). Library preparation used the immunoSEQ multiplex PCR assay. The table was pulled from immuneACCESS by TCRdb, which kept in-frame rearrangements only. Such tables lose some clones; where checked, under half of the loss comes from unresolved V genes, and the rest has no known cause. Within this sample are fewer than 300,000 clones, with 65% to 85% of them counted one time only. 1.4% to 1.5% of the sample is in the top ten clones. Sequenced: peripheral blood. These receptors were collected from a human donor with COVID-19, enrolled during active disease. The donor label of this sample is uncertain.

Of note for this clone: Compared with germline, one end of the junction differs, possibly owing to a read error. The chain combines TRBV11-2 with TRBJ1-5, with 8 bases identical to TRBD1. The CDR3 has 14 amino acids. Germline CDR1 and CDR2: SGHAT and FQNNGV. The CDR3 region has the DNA TGTGCCAGCAGTTTAGACAGGGGCAGTCAGCCCCAGCATTTT. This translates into CASSLDRGSQPQHF.

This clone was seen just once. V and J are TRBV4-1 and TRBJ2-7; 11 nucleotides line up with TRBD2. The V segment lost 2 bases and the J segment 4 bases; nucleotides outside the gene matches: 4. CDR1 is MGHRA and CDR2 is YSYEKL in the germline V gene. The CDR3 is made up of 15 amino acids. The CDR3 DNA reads TGCGCCAGCAGCCAACCGGGACTAGCGGAATACGAGCAGTACTTC. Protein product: CASSQPGLAEYEQYF.

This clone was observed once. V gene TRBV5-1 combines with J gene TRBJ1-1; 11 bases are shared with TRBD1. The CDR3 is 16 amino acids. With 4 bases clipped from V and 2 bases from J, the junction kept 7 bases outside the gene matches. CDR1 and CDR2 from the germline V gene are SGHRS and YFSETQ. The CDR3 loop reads CASSPGTGGFNTEAFF. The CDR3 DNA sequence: TGCGCCAGCAGCCCGGGGACAGGGGGTTTCAACACTGAAGCTTTCTTT.

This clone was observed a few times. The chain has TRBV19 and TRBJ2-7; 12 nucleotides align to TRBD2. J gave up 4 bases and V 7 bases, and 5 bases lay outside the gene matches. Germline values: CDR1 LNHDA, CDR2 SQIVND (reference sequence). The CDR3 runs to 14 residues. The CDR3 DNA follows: TGTGCCAGTACCAGCCTAGCGGGGGGGTACGAGCAGTACTTC. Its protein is CASTSLAGGYEQYF.

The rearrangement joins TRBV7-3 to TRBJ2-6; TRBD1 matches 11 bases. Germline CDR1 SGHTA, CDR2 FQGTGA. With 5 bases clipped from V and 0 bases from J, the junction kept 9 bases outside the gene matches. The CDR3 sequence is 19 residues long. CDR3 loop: CASSPVGTGGPSGANVLTF. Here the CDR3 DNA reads TGTGCCAGCAGCCCGGTCGGGACAGGGGGACCCTCTGGGGCCAACGTCCTGACTTTC.

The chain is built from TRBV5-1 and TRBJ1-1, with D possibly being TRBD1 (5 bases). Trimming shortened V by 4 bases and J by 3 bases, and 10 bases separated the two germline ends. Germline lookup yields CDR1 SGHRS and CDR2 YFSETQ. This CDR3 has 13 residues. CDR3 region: CASSSDRYTEAFF. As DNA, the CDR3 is TGCGCCAGCAGCAGCGACAGATACACTGAAGCTTTCTTT.

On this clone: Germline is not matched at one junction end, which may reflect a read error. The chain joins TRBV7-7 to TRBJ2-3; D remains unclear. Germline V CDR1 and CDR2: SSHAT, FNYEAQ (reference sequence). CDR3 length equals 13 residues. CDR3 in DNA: TGTGCTAGCAGCTTAGAACCCGGGGATACGCAGTATTTT. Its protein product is CASSLEPGDTQYF.

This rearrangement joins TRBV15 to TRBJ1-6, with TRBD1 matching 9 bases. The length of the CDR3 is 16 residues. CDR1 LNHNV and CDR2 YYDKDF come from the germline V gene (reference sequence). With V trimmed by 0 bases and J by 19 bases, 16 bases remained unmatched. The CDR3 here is CATSRERTLTGGAGHF. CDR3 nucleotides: TGTGCCACCAGCAGAGAACGGACTTTAACAGGGGGCGCGGGGCACTTT. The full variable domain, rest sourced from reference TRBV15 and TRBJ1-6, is DAMVIQNPRYQVTQFGKPVTLSCSQTLNHNVMYWYQQKSSQAPKLLFHYYDKDFNNEADTPDNFQSRRPNTSFCFLDIRSPGLGDTAMYLCATSRERTLTGGAGHFGNGTRLTVT.

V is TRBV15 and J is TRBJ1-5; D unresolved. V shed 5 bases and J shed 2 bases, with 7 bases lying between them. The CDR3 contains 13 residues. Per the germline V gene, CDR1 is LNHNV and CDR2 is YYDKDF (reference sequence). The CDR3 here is CATSPNRNQPQHF. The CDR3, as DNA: TGTGCCACCAGCCCCAATCGCAATCAGCCCCAGCATTTT.

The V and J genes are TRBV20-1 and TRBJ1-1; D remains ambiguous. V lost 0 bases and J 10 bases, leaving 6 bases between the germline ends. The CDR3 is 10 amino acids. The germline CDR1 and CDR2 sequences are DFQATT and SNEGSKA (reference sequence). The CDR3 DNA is TGCAGTGCTAGAGATCCGGGAGCTTTCTTT. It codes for CSARDPGAFF.

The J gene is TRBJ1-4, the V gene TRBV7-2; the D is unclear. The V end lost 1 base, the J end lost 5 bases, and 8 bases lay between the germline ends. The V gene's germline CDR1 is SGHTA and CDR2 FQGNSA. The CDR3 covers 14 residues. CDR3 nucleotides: TGTGCCAGCAGCTTAGACAGAATGAATGAAAAACTGTTTTTT. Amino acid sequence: CASSLDRMNEKLFF.

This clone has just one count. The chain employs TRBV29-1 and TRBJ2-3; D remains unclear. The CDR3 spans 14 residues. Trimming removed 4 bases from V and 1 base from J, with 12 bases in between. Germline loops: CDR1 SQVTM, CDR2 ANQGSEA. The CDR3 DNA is TGCAGCGTTGGTGTTCCTCTCCGCACAGATACGCAGTATTTT. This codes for CSVGVPLRTDTQYF.

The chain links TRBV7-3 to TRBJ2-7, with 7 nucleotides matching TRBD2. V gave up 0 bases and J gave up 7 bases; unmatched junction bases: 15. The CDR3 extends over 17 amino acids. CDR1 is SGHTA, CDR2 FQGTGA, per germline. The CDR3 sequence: CASSLTPGLSGTREQYF. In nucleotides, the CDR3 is TGTGCCAGCAGCTTAACCCCGGGACTAAGCGGGACGCGAGAGCAGTACTTC. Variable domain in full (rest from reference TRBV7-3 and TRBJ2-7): GAGVSQTPSNKVTEKGKYVELRCDPISGHTALYWYRQSLGQGPEFLIYFQGTGAADDSGLPNDRFFAVRPEGSVSTLKIQRTERGDSAVYLCASSLTPGLSGTREQYFGPGTRLTVT.

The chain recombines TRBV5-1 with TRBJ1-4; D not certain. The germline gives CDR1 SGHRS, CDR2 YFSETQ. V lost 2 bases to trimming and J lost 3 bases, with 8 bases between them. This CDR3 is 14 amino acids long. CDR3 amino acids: CASSFSGANEKLFF. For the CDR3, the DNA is TGCGCCAGCAGCTTTTCCGGGGCTAATGAAAAACTGTTTTTT.

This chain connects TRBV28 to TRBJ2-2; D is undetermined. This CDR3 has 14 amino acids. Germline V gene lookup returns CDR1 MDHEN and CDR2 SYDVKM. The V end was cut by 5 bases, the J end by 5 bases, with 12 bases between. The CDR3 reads CASSLTFLTGELFF. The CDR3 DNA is TGTGCCAGCAGTCTCACTTTTTTGACCGGGGAGCTGTTTTTT.

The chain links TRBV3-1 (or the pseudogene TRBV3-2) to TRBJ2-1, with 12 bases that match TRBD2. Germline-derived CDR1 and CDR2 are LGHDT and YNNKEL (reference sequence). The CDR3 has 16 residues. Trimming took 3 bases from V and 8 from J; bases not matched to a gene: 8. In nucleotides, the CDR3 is TGTGCCAGCAGCCATCGGACTAGCGGGAATTACGATGAGCAGTTCTTC. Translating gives CASSHRTSGNYDEQFF.

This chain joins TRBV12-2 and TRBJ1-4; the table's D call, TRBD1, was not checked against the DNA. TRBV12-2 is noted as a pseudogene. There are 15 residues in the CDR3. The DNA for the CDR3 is TGTGCAAGTCGCTTCAGAACAGGGTCGGGTGAAAAACTGTTTTTT. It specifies CASRFRTGSGEKLFF.

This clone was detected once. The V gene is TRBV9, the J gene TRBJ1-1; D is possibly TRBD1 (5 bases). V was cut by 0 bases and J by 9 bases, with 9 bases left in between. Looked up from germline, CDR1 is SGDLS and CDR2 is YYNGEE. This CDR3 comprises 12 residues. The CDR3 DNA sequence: TGTGCCAGCAGCGTAGCCCCAGGGAAAGCTTTCTTT. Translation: CASSVAPGKAFF. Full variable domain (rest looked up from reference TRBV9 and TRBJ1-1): DSGVTQTPKHLITATGQRVTLRCSPRSGDLSVYWYQQSLDQGLQFLIQYYNGEERAKGNILERFSAQQFPDLHSELNLSSLELGDSALYFCASSVAPGKAFFGQGTRLTVV.

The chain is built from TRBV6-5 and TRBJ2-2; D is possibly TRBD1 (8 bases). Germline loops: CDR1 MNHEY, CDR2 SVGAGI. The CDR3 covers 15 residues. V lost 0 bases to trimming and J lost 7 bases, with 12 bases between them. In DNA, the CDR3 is TGTGCCAGCAGTTACTCGACAGGGGAGGGCGGGGAGCTGTTTTTT. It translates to CASSYSTGEGGELFF.

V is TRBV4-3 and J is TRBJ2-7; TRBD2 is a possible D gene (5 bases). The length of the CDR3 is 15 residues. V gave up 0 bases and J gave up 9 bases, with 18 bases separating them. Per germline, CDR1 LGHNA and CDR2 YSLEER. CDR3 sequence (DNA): TGCGCCAGCAGCCAAGATTCTTCGTCCCGCGGGCGGCAGTACTTC. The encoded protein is CASSQDSSSRGRQYF.

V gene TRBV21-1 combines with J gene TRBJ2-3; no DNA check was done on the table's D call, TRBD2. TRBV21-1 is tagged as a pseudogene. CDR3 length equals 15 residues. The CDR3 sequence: CASSKVSSGTDTQYF. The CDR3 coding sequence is TGTGCCAGCAGCAAGGTCTCTAGCGGGACAGATACGCAGTATTTT.

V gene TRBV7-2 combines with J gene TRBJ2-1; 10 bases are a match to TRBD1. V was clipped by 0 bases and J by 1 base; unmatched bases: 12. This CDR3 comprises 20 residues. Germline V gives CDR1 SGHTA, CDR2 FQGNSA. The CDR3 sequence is CASSLAQVDRGGSSYNEQFF. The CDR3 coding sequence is TGTGCCAGCAGCTTAGCGCAGGTGGACAGGGGGGGAAGTTCCTACAATGAGCAGTTCTTC. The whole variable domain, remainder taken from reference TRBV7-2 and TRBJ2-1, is GAGVSQSPSNKVTEKGKDVELRCDPISGHTALYWYRQSLGQGLEFLIYFQGNSAPDKSGLPSDRFSAERTGGSVSTLTIQRTQQEDSAVYLCASSLAQVDRGGSSYNEQFFGPGTRLTVL.

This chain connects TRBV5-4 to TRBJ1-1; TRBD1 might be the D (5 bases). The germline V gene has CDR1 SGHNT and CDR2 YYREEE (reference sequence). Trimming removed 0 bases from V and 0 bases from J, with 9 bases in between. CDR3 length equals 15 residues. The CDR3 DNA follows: TGTGCCAGCAGCTTGGTGACAGTCCTGAACACTGAAGCTTTCTTT. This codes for CASSLVTVLNTEAFF.

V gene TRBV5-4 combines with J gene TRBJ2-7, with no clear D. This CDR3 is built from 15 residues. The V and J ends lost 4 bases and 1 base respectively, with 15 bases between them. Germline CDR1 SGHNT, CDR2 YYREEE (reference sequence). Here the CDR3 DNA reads TGTGCCAGCAGCACTCTTGTAGGCAGGTCCTACGAGCAGTACTTC. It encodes CASSTLVGRSYEQYF.

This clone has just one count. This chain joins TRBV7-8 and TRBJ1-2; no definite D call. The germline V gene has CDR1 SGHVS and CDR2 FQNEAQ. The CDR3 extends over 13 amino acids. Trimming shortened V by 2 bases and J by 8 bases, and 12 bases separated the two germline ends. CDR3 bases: TGTGCCAGCAGCTTAAACCTTGACTGGGGCTACACCTTC. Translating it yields CASSLNLDWGYTF.

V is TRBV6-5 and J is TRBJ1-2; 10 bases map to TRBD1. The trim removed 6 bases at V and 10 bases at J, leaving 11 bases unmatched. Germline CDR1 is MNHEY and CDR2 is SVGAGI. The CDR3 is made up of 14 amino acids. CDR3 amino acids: CASSSTGTGENYTF. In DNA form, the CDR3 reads TGTGCCAGCAGCTCAACGGGGACAGGGGAAAACTACACCTTC.

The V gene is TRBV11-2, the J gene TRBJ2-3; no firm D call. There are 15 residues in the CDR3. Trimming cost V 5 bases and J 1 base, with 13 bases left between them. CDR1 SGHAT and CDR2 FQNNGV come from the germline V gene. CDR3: CASSREVARTDTQYF. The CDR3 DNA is TGTGCCAGCAGCCGCGAAGTTGCCCGCACAGATACGCAGTATTTT.

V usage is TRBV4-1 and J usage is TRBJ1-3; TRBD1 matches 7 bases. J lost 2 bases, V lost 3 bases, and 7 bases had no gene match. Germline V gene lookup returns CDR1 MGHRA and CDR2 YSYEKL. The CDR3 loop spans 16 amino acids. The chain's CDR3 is CASSQPLGQAGNTIYF. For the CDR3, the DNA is TGCGCCAGCAGCCAGCCATTAGGACAGGCTGGAAACACCATATATTTT.